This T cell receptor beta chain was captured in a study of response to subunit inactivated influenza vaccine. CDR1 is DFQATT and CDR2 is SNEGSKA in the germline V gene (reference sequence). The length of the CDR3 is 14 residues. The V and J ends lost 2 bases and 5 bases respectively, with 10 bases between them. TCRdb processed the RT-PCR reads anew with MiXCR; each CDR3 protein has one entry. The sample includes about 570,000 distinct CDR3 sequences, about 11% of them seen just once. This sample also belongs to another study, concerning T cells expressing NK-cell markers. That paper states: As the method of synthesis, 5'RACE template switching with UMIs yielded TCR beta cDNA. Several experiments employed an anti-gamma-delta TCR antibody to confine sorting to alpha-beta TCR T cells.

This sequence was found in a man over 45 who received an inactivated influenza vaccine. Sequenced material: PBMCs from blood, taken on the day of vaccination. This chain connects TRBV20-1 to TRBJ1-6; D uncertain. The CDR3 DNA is TGCAGTGCTAGACTGGGTTCAGATAATTCACCCCTCCACTTT. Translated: CSARLGSDNSPLHF.